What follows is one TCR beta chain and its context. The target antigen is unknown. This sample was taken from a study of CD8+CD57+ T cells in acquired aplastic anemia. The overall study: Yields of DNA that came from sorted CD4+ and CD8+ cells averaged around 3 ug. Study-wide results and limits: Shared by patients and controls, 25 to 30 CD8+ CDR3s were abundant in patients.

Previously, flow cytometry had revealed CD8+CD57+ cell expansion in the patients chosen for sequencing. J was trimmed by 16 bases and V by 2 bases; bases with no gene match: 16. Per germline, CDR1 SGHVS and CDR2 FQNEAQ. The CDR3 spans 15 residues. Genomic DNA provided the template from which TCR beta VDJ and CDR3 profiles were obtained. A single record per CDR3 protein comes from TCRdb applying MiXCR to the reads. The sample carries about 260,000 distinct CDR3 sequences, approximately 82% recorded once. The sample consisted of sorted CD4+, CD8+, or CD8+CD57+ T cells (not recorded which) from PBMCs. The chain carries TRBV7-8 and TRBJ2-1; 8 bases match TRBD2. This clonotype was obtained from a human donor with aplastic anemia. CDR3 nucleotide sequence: TGTGCCAGCAGCTTACCGGGAGGGGCCGATACGCAGTATTTCTTC. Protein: CASSLPGGADTQYFF.